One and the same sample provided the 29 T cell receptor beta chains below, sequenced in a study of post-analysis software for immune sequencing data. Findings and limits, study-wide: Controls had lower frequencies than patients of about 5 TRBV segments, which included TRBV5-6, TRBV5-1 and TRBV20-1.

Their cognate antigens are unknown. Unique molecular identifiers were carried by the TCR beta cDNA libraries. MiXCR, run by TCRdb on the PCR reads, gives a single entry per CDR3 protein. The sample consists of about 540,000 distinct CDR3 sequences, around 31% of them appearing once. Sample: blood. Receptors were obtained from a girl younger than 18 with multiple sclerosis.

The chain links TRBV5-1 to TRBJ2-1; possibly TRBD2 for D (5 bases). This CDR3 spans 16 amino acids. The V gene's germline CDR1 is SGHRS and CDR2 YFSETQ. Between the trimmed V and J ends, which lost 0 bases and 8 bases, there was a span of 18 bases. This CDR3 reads CASSLDSTPGSDEQFF. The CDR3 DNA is TGCGCCAGCAGCTTGGACTCTACCCCGGGAAGCGATGAGCAGTTCTTC.

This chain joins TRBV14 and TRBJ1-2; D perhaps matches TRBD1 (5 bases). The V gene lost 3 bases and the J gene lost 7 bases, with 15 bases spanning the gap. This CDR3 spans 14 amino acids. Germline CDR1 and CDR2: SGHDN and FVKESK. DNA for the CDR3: TGTGCCAGCAGCCATGCAGGGTCCGCGGGTGGCTACACCTTC. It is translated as CASSHAGSAGGYTF.

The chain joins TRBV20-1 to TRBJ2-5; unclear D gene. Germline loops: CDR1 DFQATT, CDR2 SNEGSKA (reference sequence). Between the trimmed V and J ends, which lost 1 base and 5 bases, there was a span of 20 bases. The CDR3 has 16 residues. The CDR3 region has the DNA TGCAGTGCTAGAGTCGGTACCATGGGTATCGGGGAGACCCAGTACTTC. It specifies CSARVGTMGIGETQYF.

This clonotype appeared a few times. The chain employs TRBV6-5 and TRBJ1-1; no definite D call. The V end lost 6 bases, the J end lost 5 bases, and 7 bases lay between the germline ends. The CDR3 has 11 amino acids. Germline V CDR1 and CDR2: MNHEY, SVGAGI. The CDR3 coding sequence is TGTGCCAGCAGCGAAGGAACTGAAGCTTTCTTT. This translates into CASSEGTEAFF.

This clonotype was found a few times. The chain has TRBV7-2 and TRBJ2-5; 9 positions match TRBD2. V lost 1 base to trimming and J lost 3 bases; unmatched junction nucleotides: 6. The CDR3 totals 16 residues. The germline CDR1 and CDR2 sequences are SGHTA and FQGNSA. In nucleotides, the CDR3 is TGTGCCAGCAGCTTAGGCGGGGGGGCCGGGGAAGAGACCCAGTACTTC. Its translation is CASSLGGGAGEETQYF.

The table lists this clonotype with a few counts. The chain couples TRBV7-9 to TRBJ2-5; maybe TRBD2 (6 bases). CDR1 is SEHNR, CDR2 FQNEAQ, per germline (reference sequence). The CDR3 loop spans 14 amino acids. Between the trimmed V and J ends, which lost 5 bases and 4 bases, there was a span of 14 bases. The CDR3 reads CASSPGGSRETQYF. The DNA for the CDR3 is TGTGCCAGCAGCCCCGGGGGTTCCCGAGAGACCCAGTACTTC. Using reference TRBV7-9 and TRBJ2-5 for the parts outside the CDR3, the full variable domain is DTGVSQNPRHKITKRGQNVTFRCDPISEHNRLYWYRQTLGQGPEFLTYFQNEAQLEKSRLLSDRFSAERPKGSFSTLEIQRTEQGDSAMYLCASSPGGSRETQYFGPGTRLLVL.

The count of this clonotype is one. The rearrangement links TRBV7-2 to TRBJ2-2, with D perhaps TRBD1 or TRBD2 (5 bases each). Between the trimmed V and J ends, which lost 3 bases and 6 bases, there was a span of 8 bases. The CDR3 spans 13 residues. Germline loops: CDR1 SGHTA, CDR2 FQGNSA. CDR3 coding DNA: TGTGCCAGCAGCTTCGGGACCCCCGGGGAGCTGTTTTTT. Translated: CASSFGTPGELFF. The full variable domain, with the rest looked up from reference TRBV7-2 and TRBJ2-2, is GAGVSQSPSNKVTEKGKDVELRCDPISGHTALYWYRQSLGQGLEFLIYFQGNSAPDKSGLPSDRFSAERTGGSVSTLTIQRTQQEDSAVYLCASSFGTPGELFFGEGSRLTVL.

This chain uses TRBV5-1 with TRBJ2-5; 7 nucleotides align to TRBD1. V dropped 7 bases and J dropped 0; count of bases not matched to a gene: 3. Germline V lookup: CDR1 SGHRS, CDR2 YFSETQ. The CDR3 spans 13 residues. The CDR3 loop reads CASATGYQETQYF. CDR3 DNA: TGCGCCAGCGCGACAGGGTACCAAGAGACCCAGTACTTC. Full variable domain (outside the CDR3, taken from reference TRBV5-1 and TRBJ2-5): KAGVTQTPRYLIKTRGQQVTLSCSPISGHRSVSWYQQTPGQGLQFLFEYFSETQRNKGNFPGRFSGRQFSNSRSEMNVSTLELGDSALYLCASATGYQETQYFGPGTRLLVL.

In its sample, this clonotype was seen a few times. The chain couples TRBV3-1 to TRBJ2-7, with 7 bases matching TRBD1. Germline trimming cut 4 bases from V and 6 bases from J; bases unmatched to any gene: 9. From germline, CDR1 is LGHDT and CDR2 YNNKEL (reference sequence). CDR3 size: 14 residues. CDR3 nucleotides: TGTGCCAGCAGCCCGAACCGACAGGGCCCCGAGCAGTACTTC. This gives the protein CASSPNRQGPEQYF.

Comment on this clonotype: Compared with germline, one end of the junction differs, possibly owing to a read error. CDR3 region: CNASGTSGGYTYEQYF. CDR3 bases: TGCAATGCTTCGGGGACTAGCGGGGGATACACCTACGAGCAGTACTTC. V and J are TRBV20-1 and TRBJ2-7, with 14 bases fitting TRBD2. CDR1 is DFQATT, CDR2 SNEGSKA, per germline (reference sequence). The CDR3 has 16 residues.

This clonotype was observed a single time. The CDR3 bases are TGCGCCAGCAGCTTGGGGACAGGGTATGATCATCAGCCCCAGCATTTT. Protein sequence: CASSLGTGYDHQPQHF. The chain joins TRBV5-1 to TRBJ1-5; 8 bases map to TRBD1. Germline CDR1 SGHRS, CDR2 YFSETQ. The CDR3 is made up of 16 amino acids. J was trimmed by 5 bases and V by 0 bases; bases with no gene match: 7.

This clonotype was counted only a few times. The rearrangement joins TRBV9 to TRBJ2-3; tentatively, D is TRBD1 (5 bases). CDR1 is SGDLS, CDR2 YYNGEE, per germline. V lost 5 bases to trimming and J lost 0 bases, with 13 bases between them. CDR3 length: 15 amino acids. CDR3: CASRTDEGSTDTQYF. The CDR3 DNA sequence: TGTGCCAGCAGGACAGACGAAGGGAGCACAGATACGCAGTATTTT.

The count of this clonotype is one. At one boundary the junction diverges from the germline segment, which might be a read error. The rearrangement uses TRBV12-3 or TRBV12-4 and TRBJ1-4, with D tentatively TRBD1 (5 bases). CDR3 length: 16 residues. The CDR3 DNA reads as TGTGCCAGCAGTCTAGCCGGGGCCCTTTTAAATGAAAAACTGTTTTTT. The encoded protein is CASSLAGALLNEKLFF.

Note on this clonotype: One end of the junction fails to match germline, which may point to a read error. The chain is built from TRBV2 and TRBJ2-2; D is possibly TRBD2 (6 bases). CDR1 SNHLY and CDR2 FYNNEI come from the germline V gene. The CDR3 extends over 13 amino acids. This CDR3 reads CASSRLVAGERFF. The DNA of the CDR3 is TGTGCCAGCAGTAGACTAGTTGCCGGGGAGCGGTTTTTT.

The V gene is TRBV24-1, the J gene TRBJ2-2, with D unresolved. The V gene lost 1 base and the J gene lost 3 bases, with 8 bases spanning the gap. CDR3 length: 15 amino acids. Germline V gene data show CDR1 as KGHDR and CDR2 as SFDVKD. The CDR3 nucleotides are TGTGCCACCAGTGATTTTTCCAGCTACACCGGGGAGCTGTTTTTT. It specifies CATSDFSSYTGELFF.

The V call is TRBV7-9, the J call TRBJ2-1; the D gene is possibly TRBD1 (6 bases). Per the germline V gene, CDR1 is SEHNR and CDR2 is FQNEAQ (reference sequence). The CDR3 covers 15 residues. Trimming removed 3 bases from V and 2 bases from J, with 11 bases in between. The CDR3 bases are TGTGCCAGCAGCTTTGACCAGGGGACCTACAATGAGCAGTTCTTC. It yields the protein CASSFDQGTYNEQFF.

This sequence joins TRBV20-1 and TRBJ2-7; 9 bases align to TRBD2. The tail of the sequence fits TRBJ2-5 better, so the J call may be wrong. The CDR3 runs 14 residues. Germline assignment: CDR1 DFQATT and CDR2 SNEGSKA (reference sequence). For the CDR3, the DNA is TGCAGTGCCCGTAGGGGAGCGGGGGGAGAGACCCAGTACTTC. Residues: CSARRGAGGETQYF.

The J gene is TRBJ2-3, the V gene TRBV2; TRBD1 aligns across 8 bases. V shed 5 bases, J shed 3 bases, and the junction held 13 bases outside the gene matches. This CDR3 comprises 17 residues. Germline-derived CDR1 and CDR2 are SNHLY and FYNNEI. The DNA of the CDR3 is TGTGCCAGCAGTATCCTCAGGGGGCTTGCTTCGACAGATACGCAGTATTTT. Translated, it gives CASSILRGLASTDTQYF.

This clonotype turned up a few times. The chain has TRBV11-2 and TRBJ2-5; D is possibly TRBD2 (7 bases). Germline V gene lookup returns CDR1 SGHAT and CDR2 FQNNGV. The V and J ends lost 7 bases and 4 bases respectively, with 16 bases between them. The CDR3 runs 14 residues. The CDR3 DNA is TGTGCCAGCACCGAGGGGGGGGCTCGAGAGACCCAGTACTTC. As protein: CASTEGGARETQYF.

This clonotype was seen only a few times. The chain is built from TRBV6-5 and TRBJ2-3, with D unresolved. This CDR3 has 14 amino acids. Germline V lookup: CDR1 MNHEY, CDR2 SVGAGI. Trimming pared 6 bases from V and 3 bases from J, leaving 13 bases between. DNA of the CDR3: TGTGCCAGCAGCCCAGGCCTTCTAACAGATACGCAGTATTTT. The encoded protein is CASSPGLLTDTQYF.

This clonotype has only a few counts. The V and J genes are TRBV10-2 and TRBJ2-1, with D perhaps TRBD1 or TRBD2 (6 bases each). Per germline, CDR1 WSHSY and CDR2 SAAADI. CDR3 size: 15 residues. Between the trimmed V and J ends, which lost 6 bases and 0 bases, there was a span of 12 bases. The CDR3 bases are TGCGCCAGCAGCAAAGGGGGGAGCTCCTACAATGAGCAGTTCTTC. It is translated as CASSKGGSSYNEQFF.

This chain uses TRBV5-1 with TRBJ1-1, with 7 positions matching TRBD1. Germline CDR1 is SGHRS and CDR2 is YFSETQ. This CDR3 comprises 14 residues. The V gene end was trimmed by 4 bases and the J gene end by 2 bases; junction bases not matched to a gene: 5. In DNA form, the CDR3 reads TGCGCCAGCAGCGGAAACAGGGGAAACACTGAAGCTTTCTTT. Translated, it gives CASSGNRGNTEAFF. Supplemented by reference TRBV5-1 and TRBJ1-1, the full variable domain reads KAGVTQTPRYLIKTRGQQVTLSCSPISGHRSVSWYQQTPGQGLQFLFEYFSETQRNKGNFPGRFSGRQFSNSRSEMNVSTLELGDSALYLCASSGNRGNTEAFFGQGTRLTVV.

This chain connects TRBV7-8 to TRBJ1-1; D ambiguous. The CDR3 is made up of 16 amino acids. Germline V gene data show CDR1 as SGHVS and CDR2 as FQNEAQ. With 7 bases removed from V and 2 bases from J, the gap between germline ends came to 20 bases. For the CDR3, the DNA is TGTGCCAGCACCCACCGCCGCCCCCCCTTTAACACTGAAGCTTTCTTT. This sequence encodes CASTHRRPPFNTEAFF.

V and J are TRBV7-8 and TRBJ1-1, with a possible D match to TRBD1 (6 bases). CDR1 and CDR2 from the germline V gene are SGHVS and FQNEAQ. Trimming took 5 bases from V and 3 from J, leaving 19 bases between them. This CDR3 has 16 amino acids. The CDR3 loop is CASSRGHAGVDTEAFF. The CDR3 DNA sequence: TGTGCCAGCAGCCGGGGGCATGCTGGGGTCGACACTGAAGCTTTCTTT.

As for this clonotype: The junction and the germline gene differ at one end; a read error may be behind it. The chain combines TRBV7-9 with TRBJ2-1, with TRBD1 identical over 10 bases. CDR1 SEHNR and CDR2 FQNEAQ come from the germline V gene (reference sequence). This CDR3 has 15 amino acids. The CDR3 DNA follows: TGTGCCAGCAGCCTGACAGGGGGCTCCCACAATGAGCAGTTCTTC. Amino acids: CASSLTGGSHNEQFF.

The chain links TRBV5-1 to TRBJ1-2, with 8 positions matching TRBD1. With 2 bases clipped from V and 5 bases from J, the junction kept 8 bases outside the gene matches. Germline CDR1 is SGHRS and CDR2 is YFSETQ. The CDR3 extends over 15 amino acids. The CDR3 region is CASSFSDRDPYGYTF. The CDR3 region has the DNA TGCGCCAGCAGCTTCTCGGACAGGGACCCTTATGGCTACACCTTC.

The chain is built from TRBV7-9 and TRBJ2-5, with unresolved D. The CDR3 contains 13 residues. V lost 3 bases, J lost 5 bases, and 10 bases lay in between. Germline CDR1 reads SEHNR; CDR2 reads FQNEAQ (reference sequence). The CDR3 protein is CASSFTMRETQYF. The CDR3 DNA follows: TGTGCCAGCAGCTTCACAATGCGCGAGACCCAGTACTTC. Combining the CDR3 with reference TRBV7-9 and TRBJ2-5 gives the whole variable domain DTGVSQNPRHKITKRGQNVTFRCDPISEHNRLYWYRQTLGQGPEFLTYFQNEAQLEKSRLLSDRFSAERPKGSFSTLEIQRTEQGDSAMYLCASSFTMRETQYFGPGTRLLVL.

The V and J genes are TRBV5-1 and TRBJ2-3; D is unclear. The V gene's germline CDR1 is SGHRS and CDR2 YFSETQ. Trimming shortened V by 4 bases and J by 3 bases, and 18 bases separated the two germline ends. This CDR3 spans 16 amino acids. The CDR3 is CASSLGVGAWTDTQYF. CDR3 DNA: TGCGCCAGCAGCCTGGGCGTGGGCGCCTGGACAGATACGCAGTATTTT.

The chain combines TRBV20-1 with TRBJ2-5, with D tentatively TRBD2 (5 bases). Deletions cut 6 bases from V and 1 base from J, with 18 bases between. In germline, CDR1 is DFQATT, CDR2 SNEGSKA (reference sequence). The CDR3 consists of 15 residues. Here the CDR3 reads CSAEEGSWAQETQYF. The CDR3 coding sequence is TGCAGTGCGGAAGAAGGGAGTTGGGCCCAAGAGACCCAGTACTTC.